This is a list of T cell receptor beta chains from one sample in a study of neurological immune-mediated disorders. TCRdb ran MiXCR on the 5' RACE reads and lists one entry per CDR3 protein. This table has tens of thousands of distinct CDR3 sequences, about 3.5% appearing once. What was sequenced was PBMCs. Receptors originate from a man aged 35 to 55 with multiple sclerosis. Each CDR3 is given with its conserved first and last residue. Each record gives: clone size, D gene, J gene, V gene, CDR3 DNA, CDR3 protein. A D gene is named only where the DNA matches it firmly. Size values are once, few and many counts, or a class for expanded clones, and some rows have none.

abundance: many; d_gene: TRBD2; j_gene: TRBJ2-2; v_gene: TRBV7-7; CDR3nt: TGTGCTAGCAGCTGGACCCCTAGCGGGGGCAGCACCGGGGAGCTGTTTTTT; CDR3aa: CASSWTPSGGSTGELFF
abundance: many; d_gene: -; j_gene: TRBJ1-5; v_gene: TRBV27; CDR3nt: TGTGCCAGCAGCGAGACTCCGAAGGGTCAGCCCCAGCATTTT; CDR3aa: CASSETPKGQPQHF
abundance: many; d_gene: TRBD1; j_gene: TRBJ2-3; v_gene: TRBV5-1; CDR3nt: TGCGCCAGCAGCTTACAGGGGGTTCGCACAGATACGCAGTATTTT; CDR3aa: CASSLQGVRTDTQYF
abundance: many; d_gene: -; j_gene: TRBJ2-7; v_gene: TRBV5-1; CDR3nt: TGCGCCAGCAGCTTGTCCGCGAGTTACGAGCAGTACTTC; CDR3aa: CASSLSASYEQYF
abundance: medium-sized; d_gene: -; j_gene: TRBJ1-2; v_gene: TRBV7-9; CDR3nt: TGTGCCAGCAGCTTTGGGGGCCTCTATGGCTACACCTTC; CDR3aa: CASSFGGLYGYTF
abundance: many; d_gene: -; j_gene: TRBJ1-4; v_gene: TRBV15; CDR3nt: TGTGCCACCAGCAGAGGAAGGGGGGAACGTGAAAAACTGTTTTTT; CDR3aa: CATSRGRGEREKLFF
abundance: once; d_gene: -; j_gene: TRBJ2-7; v_gene: TRBV29-1; CDR3nt: TGCAGCGTTGAAGACCAGGCTTACGAGCAGTACTTC; CDR3aa: CSVEDQAYEQYF
abundance: -; d_gene: -; j_gene: TRBJ1-2; v_gene: TRBV11-3; CDR3nt: TGTGCCAGCAGCCCAAATTTGGGATCATCTACCTATGGCTACACCTTC; CDR3aa: CASSPNLGSSTYGYTF
abundance: -; d_gene: TRBD1; j_gene: TRBJ1-1; v_gene: TRBV6-2/TRBV6-3; CDR3nt: TGTGCCAGCACCACCGGGACAGTAACTGAAGCTTTCTTT; CDR3aa: CASTTGTVTEAFF
abundance: many; d_gene: -; j_gene: TRBJ1-4; v_gene: TRBV6-5; CDR3nt: TGTGCCAGCAGTTACGATTCGGGACCAGTGAATGAAAAACTGTTTTTT; CDR3aa: CASSYDSGPVNEKLFF
abundance: -; d_gene: TRBD1; j_gene: TRBJ2-3; v_gene: TRBV3-1; CDR3nt: TGTGCCAGCAGCCAGCCCACAGGGGTTAGTGGCACAGATACGCAGTATTTT; CDR3aa: CASSQPTGVSGTDTQYF
abundance: many; d_gene: -; j_gene: TRBJ1-4; v_gene: TRBV15; CDR3nt: TGTGCCACCAGCAGAGACAGGGCAGGCAAACTGTTTTTT; CDR3aa: CATSRDRAGKLFF
abundance: many; d_gene: -; j_gene: TRBJ1-6; v_gene: TRBV21-1; CDR3nt: TGTGCCAGCAGCAAAGAAGACCGGCTGTGCTCCTATAATTCACCCCTCCACTTT; CDR3aa: CASSKEDRLCSYNSPLHF
abundance: many; d_gene: -; j_gene: TRBJ2-3; v_gene: TRBV5-1; CDR3nt: TGCGCCAGCAGCTTGGCGATGTCGGGCGGCACAGATACGCAGTATTTT; CDR3aa: CASSLAMSGGTDTQYF
abundance: many; d_gene: -; j_gene: TRBJ1-4; v_gene: TRBV5-1; CDR3nt: TGCGCCAGCAGCTTGGAGGGATATGCTAATGAAAAACTGTTTTTT; CDR3aa: CASSLEGYANEKLFF
abundance: -; d_gene: -; j_gene: TRBJ2-3; v_gene: TRBV4-1; CDR3nt: TGCGCCAGCAGCCCGACCGACTTCACAGATACGCAGTATTTT; CDR3aa: CASSPTDFTDTQYF
abundance: many; d_gene: -; j_gene: TRBJ1-5; v_gene: TRBV5-1; CDR3nt: TGCGCCAGCAGCTTGGATCCCCAGGGTTATAGCAATCAGCCCCAGCATTTT; CDR3aa: CASSLDPQGYSNQPQHF
abundance: many; d_gene: -; j_gene: TRBJ2-7; v_gene: TRBV20-1; CDR3nt: TGCAGTGCTACAGACCTACAGGGTCACGAGCAGTACTTC; CDR3aa: CSATDLQGHEQYF
abundance: many; d_gene: -; j_gene: TRBJ2-4; v_gene: TRBV9; CDR3nt: TGTGCCAGCAGCCTCACCTGGGGGGGGCCCTCCAAAAACATTCAGTACTTC; CDR3aa: CASSLTWGGPSKNIQYF
abundance: many; d_gene: TRBD1; j_gene: TRBJ2-2; v_gene: TRBV5-1; CDR3nt: TGCGCCAGCAGCTTGGACGGACAGGGGGGAGCCGGGGAGCTGTTTTTT; CDR3aa: CASSLDGQGGAGELFF
abundance: many; d_gene: -; j_gene: TRBJ2-3; v_gene: TRBV7-8; CDR3nt: TGTGCCAGCAGCTTACCTCCCACAGATACGCAGTATTTT; CDR3aa: CASSLPPTDTQYF
abundance: many; d_gene: TRBD1; j_gene: TRBJ1-6; v_gene: TRBV7-2; CDR3nt: TGTGCCAGCAGCGTGACAGGGGGCCCGGCTCTTTCACCCCTCCACTTT; CDR3aa: CASSVTGGPALSPLHF
abundance: many; d_gene: -; j_gene: TRBJ2-7; v_gene: TRBV5-5; CDR3nt: TGTGCCAGCAGCTTCCTGACTATCTCCTACGAGCAGTACTTC; CDR3aa: CASSFLTISYEQYF